The rows below give T cell receptor beta chains drawn from one sample of a study of cytomegalovirus exposure and HLA in healthy donors. Sequencing was performed with immunoSEQ multiplex PCR; in TCRdb, only in-frame clones are kept and a portion is missing. This sample has about 130,000 clones, with roughly nine tenths found just once. Sequences were obtained from PBMCs. All receptors come from a woman between 18 and 29 years old in good health and CMV-seronegative. Both conserved end residues are part of each CDR3. A D gene is named only where the DNA matches it firmly. Expanded clones get a size class; other rows say once, few or many, or leave the size out.

CDR3 length	clone size	D gene	V gene	J gene	CDR3 protein	CDR3 DNA
14	once	TRBD1	TRBV2	TRBJ1-2	CASNRIRGSDGYTF	TGTGCCAGCAACAGGATCAGGGGGAGCGATGGCTACACCTTC
13	-	TRBD2	TRBV7-2	TRBJ2-1	CASSLLADNEQFF	TGTGCCAGCAGCTTACTAGCGGACAATGAGCAGTTCTTC
14	-	-	TRBV29-1	TRBJ2-4	CSVPKAGGGNIQYF	TGCAGCGTCCCGAAAGCAGGGGGAGGAAACATTCAGTACTTC
15	-	TRBD1	TRBV13	TRBJ1-1	CASSPSRGLGTEAFF	TGTGCCAGCAGCCCCTCAAGGGGGCTGGGAACTGAAGCTTTCTTT
15	few	TRBD2	TRBV5-1	TRBJ2-5	CASSLASGPQETQYF	TGCGCCAGCAGCTTGGCTAGCGGCCCTCAAGAGACCCAGTACTTC
13	-	TRBD1	TRBV18	TRBJ2-5	CASSPRTGETQYF	TGTGCCAGCTCACCACGGACAGGTGAGACCCAGTACTTC
15	once	TRBD2	TRBV19	TRBJ2-2	CASRGLAGHTGELFF	TGTGCCAGTAGGGGACTAGCGGGGCACACCGGGGAGCTGTTTTTT
15	-	-	TRBV2	TRBJ1-2	CASFRSQSESYGYTF	TGTGCCAGCTTTAGGTCCCAGAGCGAAAGCTATGGCTACACCTTC
17	once	TRBD2	TRBV14	TRBJ2-7	CASSHGLAGGPGYEQYF	TGTGCCAGCAGCCACGGACTAGCGGGAGGGCCTGGATACGAGCAGTACTTC
13	-	-	TRBV7-3	TRBJ1-1	CASFGALNTEAFF	TGTGCCAGCTTTGGGGCCTTGAACACTGAAGCTTTCTTT
14	-	TRBD1	TRBV9	TRBJ2-7	CASSAGTAVYEQYF	TGTGCCAGCAGCGCCGGGACAGCAGTCTACGAGCAGTACTTC
15	-	TRBD2	TRBV2	TRBJ2-1	CASRRAGGPLNEQFF	TGTGCCAGCAGGAGGGCGGGAGGGCCCCTCAATGAGCAGTTCTTC
14	-	-	TRBV30	TRBJ1-1	CAWSAITENTEAFF	TGTGCCTGGAGTGCCATCACAGAGAACACTGAAGCTTTCTTT
17	-	TRBD2	TRBV7-8	TRBJ2-7	CASSTFRTSGRPREQYF	TGTGCCAGCAGCACCTTCAGGACTAGCGGGAGACCTCGCGAGCAGTACTTC
17	-	-	TRBV4-1	TRBJ2-2	CASSPHGVTLNTGELFF	TGCGCCAGCAGCCCCCACGGGGTCACCCTGAACACCGGGGAGCTGTTTTTT
14	-	-	TRBV5-4	TRBJ1-1	CASSSGGFDTEAFF	TGTGCCAGCAGCTCCGGGGGATTTGACACTGAAGCTTTCTTT
17	-	-	TRBV28	TRBJ2-3	CASSLTVVAGPTDTQYF	TGTGCCAGCAGTTTAACCGTCGTTGCGGGGCCCACAGATACGCAGTATTTT